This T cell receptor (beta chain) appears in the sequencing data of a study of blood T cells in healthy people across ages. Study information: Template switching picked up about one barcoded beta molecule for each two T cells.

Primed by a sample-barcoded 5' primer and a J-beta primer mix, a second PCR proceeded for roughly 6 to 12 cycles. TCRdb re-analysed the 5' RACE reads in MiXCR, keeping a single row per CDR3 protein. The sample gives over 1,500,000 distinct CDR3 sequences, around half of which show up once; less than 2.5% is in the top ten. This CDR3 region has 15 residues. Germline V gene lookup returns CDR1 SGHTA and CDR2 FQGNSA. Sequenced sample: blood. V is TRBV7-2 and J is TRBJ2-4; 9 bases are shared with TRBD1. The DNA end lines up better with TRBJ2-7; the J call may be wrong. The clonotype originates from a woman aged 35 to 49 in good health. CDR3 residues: CASSPRRTGEHEQYF. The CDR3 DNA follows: TGTGCCAGCAGCCCCAGACGGACAGGGGAACACGAGCAGTACTTC.